This entry lists 9 T cell receptor beta chains sequenced from one sample in a study of shared clonotypes between healthy human individuals. The naive CD8 fraction comprised CD45RO-negative cells positively selected for CCR7 and excluded terminally differentiated effector memory CD45RA+ cells. Here immunoSEQ multiplex PCR was the method, and the copy in TCRdb shows in-frame clones only, minus some. This table holds hundreds of thousands of clones, roughly 96% found once. The specimen sequenced was naive CD8+ T cells sorted from blood. These receptors originate from a woman aged 25 to 45 in good health.

A note on this clone: The same CDR3 is also encoded by other DNA sequences in this sample. This chain uses TRBV27 with TRBJ2-2; TRBD2 agrees at 7 bases. The CDR3 consists of 13 residues. V shed 3 bases, J shed 6 bases, and the junction held 1 base outside the gene matches. Germline CDR1 is MNHEY and CDR2 is SMNVEV (reference sequence). This chain's CDR3 is CASSLGGAGELFF. As DNA, the CDR3 is TGTGCCAGCAGTTTGGGAGGGGCCGGGGAGCTGTTTTTT.

The chain joins TRBV27 to TRBJ2-5; 16 bases fit TRBD2. Germline assignment: CDR1 MNHEY and CDR2 SMNVEV (reference sequence). This CDR3 spans 17 amino acids. V trimming: 4 bases; J trimming: 5 bases; junction bases outside the gene matches: 7. CDR3: CASSSGTSGRAYETQYF. CDR3 DNA: TGTGCCAGCAGTTCCGGGACTAGCGGGAGGGCGTATGAGACCCAGTACTTC.

The chain is built from TRBV27 and TRBJ2-5; D perhaps matches TRBD2 (7 bases). Germline V gene lookup returns CDR1 MNHEY and CDR2 SMNVEV (reference sequence). CDR3 length equals 15 residues. Trimming stripped 5 bases from V and 5 bases from J, with 18 bases between. Here the CDR3 reads CASSSRGGGGETQYF. DNA for the CDR3: TGTGCCAGCAGTAGCCGAGGTGGGGGGGGCGAGACCCAGTACTTC.

For this clone: Other DNA sequences in the sample encode the same CDR3. The V call is TRBV4-2, the J call TRBJ2-5; TRBD2 aligns across 8 bases. The DNA matches TRBJ2-7 better at its end, which makes the J call doubtful. This CDR3 is 15 amino acids long. The germline V gene has CDR1 LGHNA and CDR2 YNFKEQ. CDR3 residues: CASSQGLAGTYEQYF. The CDR3 bases are TGTGCCAGCAGCCAAGGGCTAGCGGGTACCTACGAGCAGTACTTC.

This clone was detected once. The chain joins TRBV19 to TRBJ2-7; the match to TRBD1 covers 12 bases. Unmatched junction bases numbered 4, after V lost 3 bases and J lost 7 bases. The CDR3 has 14 residues. Germline V lookup: CDR1 LNHDA, CDR2 SQIVND (reference sequence). The CDR3 nucleotides are TGTGCCAGTAGTATGGGACAGGGGGCGCAGGAGCAGTACTTC. It translates to CASSMGQGAQEQYF. The full variable domain, completed using reference TRBV19 and TRBJ2-7, is DGGITQSPKYLFRKEGQNVTLSCEQNLNHDAMYWYRQDPGQGLRLIYYSQIVNDFQKGDIAEGYSVSREKKESFPLTVTSAQKNPTAFYLCASSMGQGAQEQYFGPGTRLTVT.

The J gene is TRBJ1-1, the V gene TRBV15; no firm D call. The germline gives CDR1 LNHNV, CDR2 YYDKDF (reference sequence). The CDR3 runs 14 residues. Trimming took 5 bases from V and 7 from J, leaving 17 bases between them. This chain's CDR3 is CATSGSTPILEAFF. The DNA for the CDR3 is TGTGCCACCAGCGGCTCGACGCCTATCCTTGAAGCTTTCTTT.

J is TRBJ2-3 and V is TRBV5-6; TRBD2 matches 8 bases. V was clipped by 4 bases and J by 4 bases; unmatched bases: 17. The length of the CDR3 is 18 residues. Germline V CDR1 and CDR2: SGHDT, YYEEEE. Here the CDR3 reads CASSPPGLSGSGADTQYF. For the CDR3, the DNA is TGTGCCAGCAGCCCACCTGGACTAAGCGGGAGTGGGGCAGATACGCAGTATTTT.

This rearrangement joins TRBV27 to TRBJ2-7; the D call may be TRBD1 or TRBD2 (6 bases each). The CDR3 sequence is 13 residues long. Germline V gene sequence: CDR1 MNHEY, CDR2 SMNVEV (reference sequence). Trimming cost V 7 bases and J 3 bases, with 13 bases left between them. This CDR3 reads CASKGGTNYEQYF. CDR3 in DNA: TGTGCCAGCAAGGGGGGTACCAACTACGAGCAGTACTTC.

The chain uses TRBV15 and TRBJ2-3; 9 bases are shared with TRBD2. The CDR3 is 17 amino acids. Losses at the gene ends were 0 bases for V and 6 bases for J; bases not matched to a gene: 10. Germline V gene lookup returns CDR1 LNHNV and CDR2 YYDKDF (reference sequence). CDR3 residues: CATSRDMREGLWDTQYF. CDR3 DNA sequence: TGTGCCACCAGCAGAGATATGCGGGAGGGACTCTGGGATACGCAGTATTTT.